This is a list of T cell receptor beta chains from one sample in a study of cytomegalovirus exposure and HLA in healthy donors. The table came from immunoSEQ multiplex PCR; TCRdb's copy has only in-frame clones and leaves some out. Found here are some 120,000 clones, almost 70% of them singletons; the top ten hold roughly 10%. The specimen sequenced was PBMCs. All receptors come from a man aged 30-40 years in good health and CMV-seropositive. Each CDR3 is given with its conserved first and last residue. A D gene is named only where the DNA matches it firmly. Rows may omit the clone size; those that give it use once, few, many or a size class.

v_gene: TRBV7-8; abundance: NA; d_gene: NA; j_gene: TRBJ1-2; CDR3aa: CASSQREGRGYTF; CDR3nt: TGTGCCAGCAGCCAGCGGGAAGGACGTGGCTACACCTTC
v_gene: TRBV9; abundance: once; d_gene: TRBD1; j_gene: TRBJ2-2; CDR3aa: CASSAPTGTGYKTGELFF; CDR3nt: TGTGCCAGCAGCGCCCCAACCGGGACAGGGTACAAAACCGGGGAGCTGTTTTTT
v_gene: TRBV7-9; abundance: NA; d_gene: TRBD2; j_gene: TRBJ2-3; CDR3aa: CASSLRATSGATDTQYF; CDR3nt: TGTGCCAGCAGCCTAAGAGCAACTAGCGGGGCCACAGATACGCAGTATTTT
v_gene: TRBV19; abundance: few; d_gene: NA; j_gene: TRBJ2-2; CDR3aa: CASSRTANTGELFF; CDR3nt: TGTGCCAGTAGTAGGACAGCGAACACCGGGGAGCTGTTTTTT
v_gene: TRBV5-1; abundance: NA; d_gene: NA; j_gene: TRBJ1-2; CDR3aa: CASSFQSTVSYGYTF; CDR3nt: TGCGCCAGCAGCTTTCAATCGACAGTCTCATATGGCTACACCTTC
v_gene: TRBV7-2; abundance: NA; d_gene: NA; j_gene: TRBJ1-1; CDR3aa: CASSLAGGRGTEAFF; CDR3nt: TGTGCCAGCAGCTTAGCGGGGGGGCGAGGTACTGAAGCTTTCTTT
v_gene: TRBV7-9; abundance: NA; d_gene: NA; j_gene: TRBJ2-5; CDR3aa: CASSFAGGETQYF; CDR3nt: TGTGCCAGCAGCTTCGCAGGAGGAGAGACCCAGTACTTC
v_gene: TRBV7-7; abundance: NA; d_gene: NA; j_gene: TRBJ2-2; CDR3aa: CASSLGSNTGELFF; CDR3nt: TGTGCTAGCAGCTTAGGATCCAACACCGGGGAGCTGTTTTTT
v_gene: TRBV5-4; abundance: NA; d_gene: TRBD1; j_gene: TRBJ2-1; CDR3aa: CASSSGQGAYNEQFF; CDR3nt: TGTGCCAGCAGCTCCGGACAGGGGGCTTACAATGAGCAGTTCTTC
v_gene: TRBV7-2; abundance: NA; d_gene: TRBD2; j_gene: TRBJ2-1; CDR3aa: CASSLEGLASYNEQFF; CDR3nt: TGTGCCAGCAGCTTAGAAGGACTAGCGTCCTACAATGAGCAGTTCTTC
v_gene: TRBV4-1; abundance: few; d_gene: TRBD1; j_gene: TRBJ1-1; CDR3aa: CASSRQGKNTEAFF; CDR3nt: TGCGCCAGCAGCCGACAGGGGAAGAACACTGAAGCTTTCTTT
v_gene: TRBV9; abundance: NA; d_gene: NA; j_gene: TRBJ2-1; CDR3aa: CASSVTENEQFF; CDR3nt: TGTGCCAGCAGCGTAACGGAGAATGAGCAGTTCTTC
v_gene: TRBV5-1; abundance: NA; d_gene: TRBD1; j_gene: TRBJ1-1; CDR3aa: CASSLALQGAVTEAFF; CDR3nt: TGCGCCAGCAGCTTGGCGCTACAGGGGGCTGTCACTGAAGCTTTCTTT
v_gene: TRBV19; abundance: NA; d_gene: NA; j_gene: TRBJ2-5; CDR3aa: CASSIRLGWGQETQYF; CDR3nt: TGTGCCAGTAGTATCCGACTAGGCTGGGGTCAAGAGACCCAGTACTTC
v_gene: TRBV11-3; abundance: NA; d_gene: NA; j_gene: TRBJ1-3; CDR3aa: CASSLSGAGNTIYF; CDR3nt: TGTGCCAGCAGCTTATCGGGAGCTGGAAACACCATATATTTT
v_gene: TRBV11-2; abundance: NA; d_gene: NA; j_gene: TRBJ2-7; CDR3aa: CASRFRGEQYF; CDR3nt: TGTGCCAGCAGATTCCGGGGCGAGCAGTACTTC
v_gene: TRBV27; abundance: NA; d_gene: NA; j_gene: TRBJ2-7; CDR3aa: CASSLSGWDRGAYEQYF; CDR3nt: TGTGCCAGCAGTTTATCCGGCTGGGATCGGGGGGCTTACGAGCAGTACTTC
v_gene: TRBV9; abundance: NA; d_gene: NA; j_gene: TRBJ2-1; CDR3aa: CASSVVSGFPPTGILF; CDR3nt: TGTGCCAGCAGCGTAGTTTCAGGGTTCCCGCCGACGGGTATCCTCTTC
v_gene: TRBV6-1; abundance: few; d_gene: NA; j_gene: TRBJ1-5; CDR3aa: CASSEWWAGASNQPQHF; CDR3nt: TGTGCCAGCAGTGAATGGTGGGCAGGGGCTAGCAATCAGCCCCAGCATTTT
v_gene: TRBV5-1; abundance: NA; d_gene: TRBD2; j_gene: TRBJ2-5; CDR3aa: CASSPRGTSGKQETQYF; CDR3nt: TGCGCCAGCAGCCCGAGGGGGACTAGCGGCAAACAAGAGACCCAGTACTTC
v_gene: TRBV7-3; abundance: NA; d_gene: TRBD1; j_gene: TRBJ1-2; CDR3aa: CASSSQGALSGYTF; CDR3nt: TGTGCCAGCAGTTCACAGGGGGCACTTAGTGGCTACACCTTC
v_gene: TRBV9; abundance: NA; d_gene: NA; j_gene: TRBJ1-6; CDR3aa: CAGSVGGSPGSPLHF; CDR3nt: TGTGCCGGCAGCGTAGGGGGTAGCCCGGGGTCACCCCTCCACTTT
v_gene: TRBV5-1; abundance: NA; d_gene: TRBD2; j_gene: TRBJ2-2; CDR3aa: CASSFWLSSGDTGELFF; CDR3nt: TGCGCCAGCAGCTTTTGGCTTTCTAGCGGGGACACCGGGGAGCTGTTTTTT
v_gene: TRBV11-2; abundance: NA; d_gene: TRBD1; j_gene: TRBJ1-4; CDR3aa: CASTLQGNEKLFF; CDR3nt: TGTGCCAGCACCCTACAGGGGAATGAAAAACTGTTTTTT
v_gene: TRBV27; abundance: NA; d_gene: TRBD2; j_gene: TRBJ2-3; CDR3aa: CASTYVPGLAERTDTQYF; CDR3nt: TGTGCCAGCACTTATGTGCCGGGGCTAGCGGAACGCACAGATACGCAGTATTTT
v_gene: TRBV2; abundance: NA; d_gene: NA; j_gene: TRBJ1-1; CDR3aa: CASRKGVKGTEAFF; CDR3nt: TGTGCCAGCAGGAAGGGGGTGAAGGGAACTGAAGCTTTCTTT
v_gene: TRBV15; abundance: few; d_gene: TRBD2; j_gene: TRBJ2-1; CDR3aa: CATSSSGLAGYNEQFF; CDR3nt: TGTGCCACCAGCAGTTCGGGACTAGCGGGCTACAATGAGCAGTTCTTC
v_gene: TRBV5-1; abundance: once; d_gene: TRBD1; j_gene: TRBJ1-1; CDR3aa: CASSLAPGTGFEAFF; CDR3nt: TGCGCCAGCAGCTTGGCTCCAGGGACAGGGTTTGAAGCTTTCTTT